Listed below are T cell receptor beta chains from one sample, sequenced in a study of siplizumab effects on memory and regulatory T cells. Sequenced by immunoSEQ multiplex PCR; TCRdb stores in-frame clones only, minus some. The data show 95,000 to 110,000 clones, 93% seen once. Sequenced input: Tregs sorted from blood. The receptors stem from a human donor in good health. CDR3s include the opening cysteine and the closing phenylalanine or tryptophan. The D gene is left open where the match is weak. Clone size is stated in some rows and not others, as once, few, many or a class when expanded.

j_call clone_size cdr3_length d_call v_call cdr3_aa cdr3_nt
TRBJ2-7 . 15 . TRBV18 CASSPAVGASYEQYF TGTGCCAGCTCACCCGCAGTCGGCGCCTCCTACGAGCAGTACTTC
TRBJ1-5 . 16 TRBD1 TRBV5-6 CASSLDRGSSNQPQHF TGTGCCAGCAGCTTGGACAGGGGCTCCAGCAATCAGCCCCAGCATTTT
TRBJ2-2 . 15 TRBD1 TRBV7-6 CASSRTGGVSGELFF TGTGCCAGCAGCCGGACAGGGGGTGTTTCCGGGGAGCTGTTTTTT
TRBJ1-1 . 13 . TRBV7-9 CASSRRESTEAFF TGTGCCAGCAGCCGCAGGGAAAGCACTGAAGCTTTCTTT
TRBJ2-2 few 16 . TRBV4-1 CASSQGFIGVTGELFF TGCGCCAGCAGCCAAGGGTTTATAGGGGTCACCGGGGAGCTGTTTTTT
TRBJ2-3 . 17 TRBD1 TRBV4-1 CASSQDLRGQRTDTQYF TGCGCCAGCAGCCAAGATCTACGGGGACAGCGCACAGATACGCAGTATTTT
TRBJ1-3 . 13 . TRBV11-3 CASSSDSRNTIYF TGTGCCAGCAGCTCGGACAGTAGAAACACCATATATTTT
TRBJ2-4 . 13 . TRBV6-6 CASSSDQGGIQYF TGTGCCAGCAGTTCGGACCAAGGGGGCATTCAGTACTTC
TRBJ1-2 . 14 . TRBV14 CASSPQGLGYGYTF TGTGCCAGCAGCCCCCAGGGCTTGGGCTATGGCTACACCTTC
TRBJ2-3 . 20 TRBD2 TRBV7-2 CASSLAKSAGGWRSTDTQYF TGTGCCAGCAGCTTAGCGAAATCGGCGGGAGGGTGGAGAAGCACAGATACGCAGTATTTT
TRBJ1-6 . 14 . TRBV10-3 CAISESEFRKPLHF TGTGCCATCAGTGAGTCGGAATTTCGCAAACCCCTCCACTTT
TRBJ2-3 . 12 . TRBV6-1 CASLRGADTQYF TGTGCCAGCCTCAGGGGAGCCGATACGCAGTATTTT
TRBJ1-3 . 16 . TRBV18 CASSLGRTSSGNTIYF TGTGCCAGCTCACTGGGACGGACCAGCTCTGGAAACACCATATATTTT
TRBJ2-1 . 15 . TRBV6-5 CASSYGWGAYNEQFF TGTGCCAGCAGTTACGGGTGGGGAGCCTACAATGAGCAGTTCTTC
TRBJ2-6 . 20 TRBD1 TRBV7-6 CASSYPGGQGFLSGANVLTF TGTGCCAGCAGCTACCCGGGGGGACAGGGGTTTCTTTCTGGGGCCAACGTCCTGACTTTC
TRBJ2-3 . 14 . TRBV5-5 CASSLGRTTDTQYF TGTGCCAGCAGCTTGGGGCGGACCACAGATACGCAGTATTTT
TRBJ1-2 . 16 . TRBV27 CASSSFGTPGHYGYTF TGTGCCAGCAGTTCATTTGGGACCCCGGGCCACTATGGCTACACCTTC
TRBJ2-3 once 14 . TRBV5-1 CASSLVQNTDTQYF TGCGCCAGCAGCTTGGTACAGAACACAGATACGCAGTATTTT
TRBJ1-3 . 15 TRBD1 TRBV2 CASRATGAAGNTIYF TGTGCCAGCAGGGCAACAGGGGCTGCTGGAAACACCATATATTTT
TRBJ2-1 . 14 . TRBV11-3 CASSLEGSYNEQFF TGTGCCAGCAGCTTAGAGGGCTCTTACAATGAGCAGTTCTTC
TRBJ1-3 . 16 . TRBV9 CASSVGQAYSGNTIYF TGTGCCAGCAGCGTAGGTCAGGCGTACTCTGGAAACACCATATATTTT
TRBJ2-2 . 16 TRBD1 TRBV30 CAWSVISGQGPGELFF TGTGCCTGGAGTGTAATCTCGGGACAGGGTCCCGGGGAGCTGTTTTTT
TRBJ1-1 . 14 . TRBV7-8 CASSLRRLNTEAFF TGTGCCAGCAGCTTAAGGCGCCTGAACACTGAAGCTTTCTTT
TRBJ1-4 . 16 TRBD1 TRBV19 CASSPGTGGYNEKLFF TGTGCCAGTAGCCCCGGGACAGGAGGCTATAATGAAAAACTGTTTTTT
TRBJ2-3 . 14 TRBD1 TRBV6-1 CASRKTGGADTQYF TGTGCCAGCAGAAAAACAGGGGGCGCAGATACGCAGTATTTT
TRBJ2-1 once 12 . TRBV5-1 CASSGVGNEQFF TGCGCCAGCAGCGGGGTCGGCAATGAGCAGTTCTTC
TRBJ1-1 . 20 TRBD1 TRBV28 CASSFLIGTTGGYVNTEAFF TGTGCCAGCAGTTTCCTCATAGGGACGACAGGGGGCTATGTGAACACTGAAGCTTTCTTT
TRBJ2-7 once 17 TRBD2 TRBV11-1 CASSRGTSGISSYEQYF TGTGCCAGCAGCCGCGGGACTAGCGGGATTAGCTCCTACGAGCAGTACTTC
TRBJ1-1 . 13 . TRBV12-5 CASGGDSGTEAFF TGTGCTAGTGGGGGCGACAGTGGAACTGAAGCTTTCTTT
TRBJ2-2 . 14 . TRBV9 CASSVGSMAGELFF TGTGCCAGCAGCGTAGGGAGTATGGCCGGGGAGCTGTTTTTT
TRBJ2-7 . 15 . TRBV7-3 CASSLNPGSSYEQYF TGTGCCAGCAGCTTAAACCCGGGTTCCTCCTACGAGCAGTACTTC
TRBJ2-3 . 20 TRBD2 TRBV5-1 CASSLRAPGTSGGGTDTQYF TGCGCCAGCAGCCTCAGAGCACCCGGGACTAGCGGGGGGGGAACAGATACGCAGTATTTT
TRBJ2-5 . 11 . TRBV6-5 CASSSLQTQYF TGTGCCAGCAGCAGTCTTCAGACCCAGTACTTC
TRBJ2-2 . 12 . TRBV6-1 CASSEYGRELFF TGTGCCAGCAGTGAATACGGCCGGGAGCTGTTTTTT
TRBJ1-2 . 11 TRBD1 TRBV29-1 CSFSNEGARTF TGCAGTTTCTCGAACGAGGGGGCGAGAACCTTC
TRBJ2-7 . 15 TRBD2 TRBV6-5 CASRVAGGHSYEQYF TGTGCCAGCAGGGTAGCGGGAGGTCACTCCTACGAGCAGTACTTC
TRBJ1-3 . 15 TRBD1 TRBV19 CASTGSTGVGNTIYF TGTGCCAGTACTGGTTCGACAGGGGTTGGAAACACCATATATTTT
TRBJ2-7 . 14 . TRBV5-1 CASSLSSGGYEQYF TGCGCCAGCAGCTTGTCTTCCGGGGGATACGAGCAGTACTTC
TRBJ2-2 once 16 . TRBV27 CASSLQGGPQRGELFF TGTGCCAGCAGTTTACAAGGGGGGCCGCAGCGCGGGGAGCTGTTTTTT
TRBJ2-2 . 15 . TRBV5-4 CASSPPERVPGELFF TGTGCCAGCAGCCCTCCCGAGCGGGTGCCCGGGGAGCTGTTTTTT
TRBJ2-6 . 15 . TRBV6-1 CASRRGSSGANVLTF TGTGCCAGCAGGAGGGGGAGCTCTGGGGCCAACGTCCTGACTTTC
TRBJ1-6 . 15 TRBD1 TRBV25-1 CASSEYTGGRSPLHF TGTGCCAGCAGTGAATATACAGGGGGCCGTTCACCCCTCCACTTT
TRBJ1-1 . 13 TRBD1 TRBV19 CASKTGGGSEAFF TGTGCCAGTAAGACAGGGGGCGGGTCTGAAGCTTTCTTT
TRBJ2-6 . 14 TRBD1 TRBV29-1 CSVGQGTGANVLTF TGCAGCGTAGGACAGGGTACTGGGGCCAACGTCCTGACTTTC
TRBJ1-5 once 16 . TRBV27 CASRQLTSFVGGPQHF TGTGCCAGCAGACAATTGACGTCGTTTGTTGGGGGGCCCCAGCATTTT
TRBJ2-7 once 19 TRBD2 TRBV18 CASSPVGPQQASGTYEQYF TGTGCCAGCTCACCAGTTGGGCCCCAGCAGGCTAGCGGAACCTACGAGCAGTACTTC
TRBJ1-3 . 14 . TRBV29-1 CSVDDRSSGNTIYF TGCAGCGTTGATGACAGGAGCTCTGGAAACACCATATATTTT
TRBJ2-3 once 12 . TRBV18 CASSLSTDTQYF TGTGCCAGCTCTCTCAGCACAGATACGCAGTATTTT
TRBJ2-7 . 18 TRBD1 TRBV5-1 CASSLLGTGGISVSEQYF TGCGCCAGCAGCTTGTTGGGGACAGGGGGCATTTCTGTGAGTGAGCAGTACTTC
TRBJ2-1 . 16 TRBD2 TRBV13 CASSLGGGRFYNEQFF TGTGCCAGCAGCTTGGGCGGGGGGAGATTCTACAATGAGCAGTTCTTC
TRBJ2-2 once 16 . TRBV9 CASSVGGEFPTGELFF TGTGCCAGCAGCGTAGGTGGCGAGTTCCCCACCGGGGAGCTGTTTTTT
TRBJ2-5 . 13 . TRBV5-1 CASSLESGRTQYF TGCGCCAGCAGCTTGGAAAGTGGGAGGACCCAGTACTTC
TRBJ1-1 . 17 . TRBV19 CASSTLRGGARDTEAFF TGTGCCAGTAGTACCCTAAGGGGTGGCGCTAGGGACACTGAAGCTTTCTTT
TRBJ2-3 . 15 . TRBV4-3 CASSQGVLGLDTQYF TGCGCCAGCAGCCAAGGCGTCCTAGGGCTAGATACGCAGTATTTT
TRBJ2-1 . 13 . TRBV5-1 CASSLASYNEQFF TGCGCCAGCAGCTTGGCTAGCTACAATGAGCAGTTCTTC
TRBJ2-5 . 14 . TRBV7-9 CASSLRGARETQYF TGTGCCAGCAGCTTAAGGGGGGCAAGGGAGACCCAGTACTTC
TRBJ1-4 once 13 TRBD1 TRBV10-3 CAIRGTADEKLFF TGTGCCATCAGGGGGACAGCGGATGAAAAACTGTTTTTT
TRBJ2-3 . 12 . TRBV6-5 CASSYSVDTQYF TGTGCCAGCAGTTACTCGGTAGATACGCAGTATTTT
TRBJ1-1 few 14 . TRBV19 CASKTELMNTEAFF TGTGCCAGTAAGACAGAACTCATGAACACTGAAGCTTTCTTT